This entry lists 21 T cell receptor beta chains sequenced from one sample in a study of blood T cell repertoires in COVID-19 (dated by TCRdb to 2020 to 2021). Libraries were built with the immunoSEQ multiplex PCR assay. This is the immuneACCESS table as TCRdb keeps it, with only in-frame sequences that have V and J called. A part of the clones is gone; compared with another copy, unresolved V genes explain less than half, and the rest is unexplained. Here the sample has under 200,000 clones; about 90% occur a single time. The ten largest make up about 6.5% of the sample. Material: PBMCs or T cells enriched from blood (not recorded which). Receptors were obtained from a woman in her forties or fifties who had recovered from COVID-19.

J is TRBJ2-1 and V is TRBV5-1; possible D gene TRBD2, 6 bases. This CDR3 has 14 amino acids. The germline V and J ends were trimmed by 4 bases and 4 bases, with 12 bases remaining between them. Germline V lookup: CDR1 SGHRS, CDR2 YFSETQ. The CDR3 DNA is TGCGCCAGCAGCCTCGATGGGGGGTACAATGAGCAGTTCTTC. Translating it yields CASSLDGGYNEQFF.

This chain joins TRBV28 and TRBJ1-4; D is ambiguous. V lost 5 bases and J 4 bases, leaving 14 bases between the germline ends. The germline gives CDR1 MDHEN, CDR2 SYDVKM. The CDR3 consists of 15 residues. The CDR3 coding sequence is TGTGCCAGCAGTCACCGAGGAGCGCGTAATGAAAAACTGTTTTTT. Translated, it gives CASSHRGARNEKLFF.

The chain uses TRBV9 and TRBJ2-2, with 10 bases that match TRBD1. The CDR3 length is 18 residues. Germline V gives CDR1 SGDLS, CDR2 YYNGEE. Trimming at V came to 4 bases and at J to 1 base, leaving 10 bases not matched to a gene. Here the CDR3 reads CASSHDRGPEWNTGELFF. In DNA, the CDR3 is TGTGCCAGCAGCCATGACAGGGGGCCGGAGTGGAACACCGGGGAGCTGTTTTTT.

The chain joins TRBV30 to TRBJ2-7; D is possibly TRBD2 (6 bases). CDR3 length: 15 amino acids. The V gene's germline CDR1 is GTSNPN and CDR2 SVGIG (reference sequence). The ends were cut back, 3 bases at V and 1 base at J, with 16 bases in the middle. In DNA, the CDR3 is TGTGCCTGGAGCCAATGGGTCGCGGGGTCCTACGAGCAGTACTTC. Protein: CAWSQWVAGSYEQYF.

This chain uses TRBV11-1 with TRBJ2-7, with 7 bases that match TRBD1. V lost 2 bases and J lost 1; bases outside the gene matches: 8. The CDR3 is made up of 16 amino acids. Germline V gives CDR1 SGHAT, CDR2 FQDESV (reference sequence). CDR3 sequence: CASSLRPLGQSYEQYF. The CDR3 bases are TGTGCCAGCAGCTTACGGCCGTTGGGACAGTCCTACGAGCAGTACTTC.

This clone was counted once. The J gene is TRBJ2-3, the V gene TRBV5-5; D gene unclear. With 4 bases removed from V and 3 bases from J, the gap between germline ends came to 9 bases. The germline V gene encodes CDR1 SGHKS and CDR2 YYEKEE (reference sequence). The CDR3 length is 13 residues. The CDR3 protein is CASSLVATDTQYF. The CDR3 DNA sequence: TGTGCCAGCAGCCTCGTAGCAACAGATACGCAGTATTTT.

As DNA, the CDR3 is TGTGCCAGCAGTTTACCGACAGGGGTTCCTCAGCCCCAGCATTTT. It encodes CASSLPTGVPQPQHF. This chain links TRBV28 with TRBJ1-5, with 8 bases matching TRBD1. The CDR3 has 15 residues. The J segment lost 6 bases and the V segment lost 2 bases, leaving 6 bases of the junction unmatched. Germline assignment: CDR1 MDHEN and CDR2 SYDVKM. The full variable domain, in which reference TRBV28 and TRBJ1-5 provide the parts outside the CDR3, is DVKVTQSSRYLVKRTGEKVFLECVQDMDHENMFWYRQDPGLGLRLIYFSYDVKMKEKGDIPEGYSVSREKKERFSLILESASTNQTSMYLCASSLPTGVPQPQHFGDGTRLSIL.

The chain combines TRBV5-1 with TRBJ2-1; 7 nucleotides line up with TRBD2. From germline, CDR1 is SGHRS and CDR2 YFSETQ. This CDR3 spans 14 amino acids. After removal of 3 bases from V and 6 bases from J, the junction contained 6 bases not matched to a gene. The CDR3 bases are TGCGCCAGCAGCTCAACCGGGACTACCAATGAGCAGTTCTTC. It codes for CASSSTGTTNEQFF.

This clone was seen only a few times. The V gene is TRBV3-1 (or the pseudogene TRBV3-2), the J gene TRBJ2-2; a weak D match, TRBD2 (6 bases). Germline CDR1 is LGHDT and CDR2 is YNNKEL (reference sequence). This CDR3 has 17 residues. Trimming removed 0 bases from V and 5 bases from J, with 16 bases in between. CDR3 DNA: TGTGCCAGCAGCCAAGATGGGGCCGGGGGAAAGACCGGGGAGCTGTTTTTT. It yields the protein CASSQDGAGGKTGELFF.

The chain is built from TRBV18 and TRBJ1-2, with D possibly matching TRBD1 (6 bases). Germline V gene sequence: CDR1 KGHSH, CDR2 LQKENI. CDR3 length equals 13 residues. Trimming stripped 2 bases from V and 7 bases from J, with 11 bases between. The CDR3 DNA reads TGTGCCAGCTCACCAGAGTTCAGGGGTGGCTACACCTTC. Amino acids: CASSPEFRGGYTF.

The chain uses TRBV11-2 and TRBJ2-1, with TRBD2 matching 14 bases. The V and J ends lost 5 bases and 10 bases, in that order; junction bases with no gene match: 10. Germline lookup yields CDR1 SGHAT and CDR2 FQNNGV. This CDR3 is built from 16 residues. In nucleotides, the CDR3 is TGTGCCAGCAGCCCCCAGGGACTAGCGGGAGACACCGAGCAGTTCTTC. Protein sequence: CASSPQGLAGDTEQFF.

V is TRBV2 and J is TRBJ2-1; a weak D match, TRBD2 (5 bases). Germline V CDR1 and CDR2: SNHLY, FYNNEI. The CDR3 covers 16 residues. Between the trimmed V and J ends, which lost 7 bases and 0 bases, there was a span of 16 bases. CDR3 DNA sequence: TGTGCCAGCACCGAGGGTGGGGTTGGCTCCTACAATGAGCAGTTCTTC. It encodes CASTEGGVGSYNEQFF.

V and J are TRBV2 and TRBJ1-2; 7 nucleotides align to TRBD1. V trimming: 8 bases; J trimming: 2 bases; junction bases outside the gene matches: 8. The CDR3 sequence is 14 residues long. CDR1 is SNHLY and CDR2 is FYNNEI in the germline V gene. This CDR3 is CASRRGQTNYGYTF. The DNA for the CDR3 is TGTGCCAGCCGCCGGGGACAGACAAACTATGGCTACACCTTC.

The CDR3 loop reads CASSVEIGGSLTGEQYF. Written as DNA, the CDR3 is TGTGCCAGCAGCGTAGAAATAGGGGGCAGCTTAACGGGCGAGCAGTACTTC. This chain uses TRBV9 with TRBJ2-7, with 7 bases that match TRBD1. The CDR3 covers 17 residues. Per germline, CDR1 SGDLS and CDR2 YYNGEE. The ends lost 0 bases at V and 6 bases at J; junction bases unmatched: 15.

The V gene is TRBV3-1 (or the pseudogene TRBV3-2), the J gene TRBJ1-2; weak D call: TRBD1 (5 bases). Trimming removed 4 bases from V and 4 bases from J, with 10 bases in between. This CDR3 region has 13 residues. The germline V gene encodes CDR1 LGHDT and CDR2 YNNKEL (reference sequence). The CDR3 is CASSLTTVYGYTF. Written as DNA, the CDR3 is TGTGCCAGCAGCCTGACGACAGTCTATGGCTACACCTTC.

The rearrangement uses TRBV2 and TRBJ1-2, with a possible D match to TRBD1 (5 bases). The germline gives CDR1 SNHLY, CDR2 FYNNEI. The CDR3 spans 12 residues. The V gene lost 6 bases and the J gene lost 8 bases, with 13 bases spanning the gap. The DNA of the CDR3 is TGTGCCAGCAGCGCGGGGGAGTACGGCTACACCTTC. Protein sequence: CASSAGEYGYTF.

The chain employs TRBV9 and TRBJ1-1; D uncertain. CDR1 is SGDLS and CDR2 is YYNGEE in the germline V gene. Trimming removed 1 base at V and 1 base at J, with 5 bases between. The CDR3 contains 13 residues. For the CDR3, the DNA is TGTGCCAGCAGCGTAACGCGGAACACTGAAGCTTTCTTT. Protein sequence: CASSVTRNTEAFF. Variable domain in full (rest from reference TRBV9 and TRBJ1-1): DSGVTQTPKHLITATGQRVTLRCSPRSGDLSVYWYQQSLDQGLQFLIQYYNGEERAKGNILERFSAQQFPDLHSELNLSSLELGDSALYFCASSVTRNTEAFFGQGTRLTVV.

Turning to this clone: The same CDR3 can be traced to other DNA sequences in this sample. The chain is built from TRBV6-2 or TRBV6-3 and TRBJ2-6, with D perhaps TRBD2 (5 bases). The CDR3 is made up of 15 amino acids. Germline-derived CDR1 and CDR2 are MNHEY and SVGEGT. V shed 2 bases and J shed 1 base, with 6 bases lying between them. CDR3 sequence reads: CASSYRGSGANVLTF. In DNA, the CDR3 is TGTGCCAGCAGTTACCGGGGTTCTGGGGCCAACGTCCTGACTTTC.

This clone was recorded only once. The genes are TRBV14 and TRBJ1-6; TRBD1 agrees at 7 bases. The CDR3 covers 21 residues. The V and J ends lost 2 bases and 5 bases, in that order; junction bases with no gene match: 21. Germline V CDR1 and CDR2: SGHDN, FVKESK. The CDR3 here is CASSQRNRDRRSRSNNSPLHF. The CDR3 region has the DNA TGTGCCAGCAGCCAAAGGAACCGGGACAGAAGATCCCGGTCGAATAATTCACCCCTCCACTTT.

The chain is built from TRBV4-3 and TRBJ2-7; TRBD1 agrees at 7 bases. There are 15 residues in the CDR3. Trimming cost V 0 bases and J 0 bases; bases outside gene matches: 2. Germline lookup yields CDR1 LGHNA and CDR2 YSLEER. DNA of the CDR3: TGCGCCAGCAGCCAAGAGGACAGGAGCTCCTACGAGCAGTACTTC. As protein: CASSQEDRSSYEQYF.

The chain's CDR3 is CASSLWAAGRGEKLFF. CDR3 in DNA: TGCGCCAGCAGCTTATGGGCGGCGGGTCGGGGTGAAAAACTGTTTTTT. The chain combines TRBV5-1 with TRBJ1-4; D not certain. The germline gives CDR1 SGHRS, CDR2 YFSETQ. The CDR3 sequence is 16 residues long. The V and J ends lost 2 bases and 7 bases respectively, with 18 bases between them.